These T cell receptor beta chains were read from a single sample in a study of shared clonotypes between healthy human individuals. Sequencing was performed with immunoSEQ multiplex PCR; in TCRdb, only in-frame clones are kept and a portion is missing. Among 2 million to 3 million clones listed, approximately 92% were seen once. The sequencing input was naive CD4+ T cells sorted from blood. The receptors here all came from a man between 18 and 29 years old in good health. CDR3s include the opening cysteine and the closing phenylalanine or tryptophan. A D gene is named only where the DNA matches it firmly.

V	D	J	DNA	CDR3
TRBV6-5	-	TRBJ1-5	TGTGCCAGCAGTTATGGGGGCGCGGGGGAGCAGCCCCAGCATTTT	CASSYGGAGEQPQHF
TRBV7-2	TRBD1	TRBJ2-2	TGTGCCAGCAGCTCAACGGGACAGGGTAAGCAAAAGGACACCGGGGAGCTGTTTTTT	CASSSTGQGKQKDTGELFF
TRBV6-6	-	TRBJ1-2	TGTGCCAGCAGCCCTAGCCCGTGGGCGGGAGGCTACACCTTC	CASSPSPWAGGYTF
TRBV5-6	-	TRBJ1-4	TGTGCCAGCAGTGAACGACAGCTATCTAATGAAAAACTGTTTTTT	CASSERQLSNEKLFF
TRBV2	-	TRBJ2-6	TGTGCCAGCAGGGTTAATCCGGGACACATAACCTCTGGGGCCAACGTCCTGACTTTC	CASRVNPGHITSGANVLTF
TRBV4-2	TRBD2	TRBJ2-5	TGTGCCAGCAGCCAAGGTACTAGCGGGGATCAAGAGACCCAGTACTTC	CASSQGTSGDQETQYF
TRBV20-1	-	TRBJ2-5	TGCAGTGCTAGGAGCCGGGAGACCCAGTACTTC	CSARSRETQYF
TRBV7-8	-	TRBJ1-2	TGTGCCAGCAGCTTGCAGGGTCTTCCCTATGGCTACACCTTC	CASSLQGLPYGYTF
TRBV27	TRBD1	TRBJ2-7	TGTGCCAGCAGAGATCTAGGGACAGGTGCCTACGAGCAGTACTTC	CASRDLGTGAYEQYF
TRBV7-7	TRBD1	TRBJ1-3	TGTGCTAGCAGCGTAGGCCCACAGGGGTATTATTTT	CASSVGPQGYYF
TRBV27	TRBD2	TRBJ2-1	TGTGCCAGCATCGAAATAGCGGGAGTGAGCAATGAGCAGTTCTTC	CASIEIAGVSNEQFF
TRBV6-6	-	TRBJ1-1	TGTGCCAGCAGTGACCCCGGACTTCAGAACACTGAAGCTTTCTTT	CASSDPGLQNTEAFF
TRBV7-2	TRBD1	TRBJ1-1	TGTGCCAGCAACTTATCCGGGACAGGGCTTGGCACTGAAGCTTTCTTT	CASNLSGTGLGTEAFF
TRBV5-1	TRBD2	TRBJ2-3	TGCGCCAGCAGCTTGGTAGCGGGAGGGGATACGCAGTATTTT	CASSLVAGGDTQYF
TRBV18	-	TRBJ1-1	TGTGCCAGCTCACCACTTGGGAAGCGCGGGGGGAACACTGAAGCTTTCTTT	CASSPLGKRGGNTEAFF
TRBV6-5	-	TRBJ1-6	TGTGCCAGCAGCCGAGGGAGGGCCGGTTCACCCCTCCACTTT	CASSRGRAGSPLHF
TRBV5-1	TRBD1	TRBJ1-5	TGCGCCAGCAGCTTGGAGGGGACAGTCAAACAGCCCCAGCATTTT	CASSLEGTVKQPQHF
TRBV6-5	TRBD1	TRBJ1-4	TGTGCCAGCAGTGACAGGGGGCGGTGGGAAAAACTGTTTTTT	CASSDRGRWEKLFF
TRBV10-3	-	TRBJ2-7	TGTGCCATCAGTGAGTTGGGTAGCTCCTACGAGCAGTACTTC	CAISELGSSYEQYF
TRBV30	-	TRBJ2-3	TGTGCCTCCCATTCTGGGGGCACAGATACGCAGTATTTT	CASHSGGTDTQYF
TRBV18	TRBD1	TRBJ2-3	TGTGCCAGCTCACCATTGACAGGGGGACACACAGATACGCAGTATTTT	CASSPLTGGHTDTQYF
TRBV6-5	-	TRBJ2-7	TGTGCCAGCAGTCCCGGGGGAGCTTCCTACGAGCAGTACTTC	CASSPGGASYEQYF